These 23 T cell receptor beta chains share one sample of origin, sequenced in a study of shared clonotypes between healthy human individuals. Sequencing was performed with immunoSEQ multiplex PCR; in TCRdb, only in-frame clones are kept and a portion is missing. The data contain some 2,100,000 clones, under 95% of them singletons. In the naive CD8 group, cells lacked CD45RO and were positively selected for CCR7, so terminally differentiated effector memory CD45RA+ cells were left out. Sequencing was performed on naive CD8+ T cells from PBMCs. These receptors came from a man between 18 and 35 years old in good health. Some clones in this sample may be carry-over from other donors' samples.

The genes are TRBV4-1 and TRBJ2-1; 12 nucleotides align to TRBD2. Germline V gene sequence: CDR1 MGHRA, CDR2 YSYEKL. CDR3 length: 15 amino acids. Trimming took 0 bases from V and 9 from J; bases not matched to a gene: 3. CDR3 in amino acids: CASSQEPGLAGEQFF. For the CDR3, the DNA is TGCGCCAGCAGCCAAGAACCGGGACTAGCGGGTGAGCAGTTCTTC.

The J gene is TRBJ2-3, the V gene TRBV2; TRBD2 matches 8 bases. The junction had 8 bases not matched to a gene; V was cut back by 4 bases and J by 2 bases. The CDR3 covers 16 residues. Per the germline V gene, CDR1 is SNHLY and CDR2 is FYNNEI. CDR3 coding DNA: TGTGCCAGCAGTGGCGGCACTAGCGGAACCACAGATACGCAGTATTTT. Its translation is CASSGGTSGTTDTQYF.

The chain joins TRBV7-9 to TRBJ2-1, with 8 bases matching TRBD1. The ends lost 5 bases at V and 5 bases at J; junction bases unmatched: 5. The germline gives CDR1 SEHNR, CDR2 FQNEAQ (reference sequence). The CDR3 runs 14 residues. The CDR3, as DNA: TGTGCCAGCAGCACCACACAGGGGGACAATGAGCAGTTCTTC. Its translation is CASSTTQGDNEQFF.

V usage is TRBV7-6 and J usage is TRBJ2-2; no firm D call. The length of the CDR3 is 12 residues. Trimming took off 1 base at V and 5 bases at J, with 2 bases between the two ends. The germline V gene has CDR1 SGHVS and CDR2 FNYEAQ. DNA for the CDR3: TGTGCCAGCAGCTTAGATACCGGGGAGCTGTTTTTT. Translation: CASSLDTGELFF.

The chain has TRBV6-5 and TRBJ1-5, with 7 bases aligning to TRBD1. V dropped 6 bases and J dropped 0; count of bases not matched to a gene: 5. Germline CDR1 is MNHEY and CDR2 is SVGAGI. The CDR3 consists of 15 residues. The CDR3 protein is CASSPTGYSNQPQHF. As DNA, the CDR3 is TGTGCCAGCAGCCCGACAGGGTATAGCAATCAGCCCCAGCATTTT.

The sample holds one count of this clone. This CDR3 reads CASGEGPYEQYF. The CDR3 nucleotides are TGTGCCAGCGGCGAAGGGCCGTACGAGCAGTACTTC. The chain combines TRBV2 with TRBJ2-7; D unresolved. From germline, CDR1 is SNHLY and CDR2 FYNNEI. CDR3 length: 12 amino acids. With 8 bases removed from V and 4 bases from J, the gap between germline ends came to 12 bases.

The rearrangement joins TRBV28 to TRBJ1-2, with D possibly being TRBD1 (6 bases). Germline V gene data show CDR1 as MDHEN and CDR2 as SYDVKM. Trimming removed 7 bases from V and 7 bases from J, with 22 bases in between. The CDR3 runs 15 residues. This chain's CDR3 is CASTFLPAEGVGYTF. In DNA, the CDR3 is TGTGCCAGCACCTTCCTCCCCGCGGAGGGGGTTGGCTACACCTTC.

In regard to this clone: The sample contains more than one DNA sequence encoding this CDR3. The chain is built from TRBV5-8 and TRBJ2-7; D ambiguous. The ends were cut back, 1 base at V and 2 bases at J, with 7 bases in the middle. The CDR3 contains 13 residues. In germline, CDR1 is SGHTS, CDR2 YDEGEE. CDR3 in amino acids: CASSLRRTYEQYF. The CDR3 nucleotides are TGTGCCAGCAGCTTGAGGCGAACCTACGAGCAGTACTTC.

The V and J genes are TRBV4-3 and TRBJ2-1, with TRBD2 identical over 7 bases. The V gene end was trimmed by 0 bases and the J gene end by 4 bases; junction bases not matched to a gene: 6. This CDR3 spans 16 amino acids. Germline CDR1 and CDR2: LGHNA and YSLEER. Written as DNA, the CDR3 is TGCGCCAGCAGCCAAGATCAGGTAGCGGGTTACAATGAGCAGTTCTTC. As protein: CASSQDQVAGYNEQFF.

This clone was seen only once. This sequence joins TRBV28 and TRBJ1-6, with TRBD1 as a possible D gene (5 bases). Trimming took off 2 bases at V and 16 bases at J, with 36 bases between the two ends. Germline V gene sequence: CDR1 MDHEN, CDR2 SYDVKM. This CDR3 has 20 residues. The CDR3, as DNA: TGTGCCAGCAGTTTAGTTCTCGAGATGGGGGAGCTCAGAGAAACCAAAGTACTCCACTTT. It specifies CASSLVLEMGELRETKVLHF.

The chain uses TRBV5-1 and TRBJ2-1, with 13 bases fitting TRBD2. The germline V gene encodes CDR1 SGHRS and CDR2 YFSETQ. The trim removed 4 bases at V and 5 bases at J, leaving 3 bases unmatched. The CDR3 has 15 amino acids. DNA for the CDR3: TGCGCCAGCAGCGGAGGGACTAGCGGGGACAATGAGCAGTTCTTC. Protein: CASSGGTSGDNEQFF.

This clone occurred a few times. Within the sample, other DNA sequences also encode this same CDR3. J is TRBJ2-7 and V is TRBV27; maybe TRBD1 (6 bases). CDR3 length: 13 amino acids. The V gene's germline CDR1 is MNHEY and CDR2 SMNVEV (reference sequence). The ends were cut back, 3 bases at V and 1 base at J, with 7 bases in the middle. The chain's CDR3 is CASSLGASYEQYF. As DNA, the CDR3 is TGTGCCAGCAGTTTGGGGGCTTCCTACGAGCAGTACTTC.

This CDR3 reads CASRAGYEQYF. The CDR3 DNA reads as TGTGCCAGCAGGGCGGGTTACGAGCAGTACTTC. This chain uses TRBV6-5 with TRBJ2-7, with D possibly being TRBD2 (5 bases). The CDR3 runs 11 residues. Germline values: CDR1 MNHEY, CDR2 SVGAGI. V lost 6 bases, J lost 4 bases, and 7 bases lay in between.

The V call is TRBV27, the J call TRBJ2-7; 8 nucleotides align to TRBD2. J was trimmed by 6 bases and V by 3 bases; bases with no gene match: 7. The CDR3 loop spans 14 amino acids. CDR1 is MNHEY and CDR2 is SMNVEV in the germline V gene (reference sequence). CDR3 sequence reads: CASSLSRLASEQYF. CDR3 DNA: TGTGCCAGCAGTTTGTCTAGACTAGCGAGCGAGCAGTACTTC.

This clone came up once. The chain has TRBV10-2 and TRBJ1-5; D gene unclear. CDR1 and CDR2 (germline): WSHSY, SAAADI. The CDR3 runs to 13 residues. V was shortened by 6 bases and J by 2 bases, with 8 bases between the two germline ends. The CDR3 DNA sequence: TGCGCCAGCAGGGACGTGGGCAATCAGCCCCAGCATTTT. Encoded protein: CASRDVGNQPQHF.

This chain links TRBV28 with TRBJ2-5, with 11 bases identical to TRBD2. The CDR3 extends over 15 amino acids. After removal of 4 bases from V and 5 bases from J, the junction contained 6 bases not matched to a gene. Germline V gene data show CDR1 as MDHEN and CDR2 as SYDVKM. The CDR3: CASSSRLAGMETQYF. DNA for the CDR3: TGTGCCAGCAGTTCGAGACTAGCGGGAATGGAGACCCAGTACTTC. The full variable domain, completed using reference TRBV28 and TRBJ2-5, is DVKVTQSSRYLVKRTGEKVFLECVQDMDHENMFWYRQDPGLGLRLIYFSYDVKMKEKGDIPEGYSVSREKKERFSLILESASTNQTSMYLCASSSRLAGMETQYFGPGTRLLVL.

The V call is TRBV9, the J call TRBJ2-5; 11 bases map to TRBD2. CDR1 and CDR2 (germline): SGDLS, YYNGEE. The CDR3 runs to 17 residues. V was pared by 0 bases and J by 5 bases, with 9 bases of the junction left unmatched. CDR3 residues: CASSVGNSGRARETQYF. The CDR3 DNA reads TGTGCCAGCAGCGTAGGGAATAGCGGGAGGGCCAGGGAGACCCAGTACTTC.

The chain recombines TRBV7-9 with TRBJ1-4; D is uncertain. V was shortened by 3 bases and J by 3 bases, with 14 bases between the two germline ends. The CDR3 has 16 residues. The germline CDR1 and CDR2 sequences are SEHNR and FQNEAQ (reference sequence). The DNA for the CDR3 is TGTGCCAGCAGCTTCGGACGGGTGGCTCCTAATGAAAAACTGTTTTTT. Encoded protein: CASSFGRVAPNEKLFF.

The gene calls are TRBV6-5 and TRBJ1-5; perhaps TRBD1 as D (6 bases). The CDR3 sequence is 13 residues long. With 8 bases removed from V and 3 bases from J, the gap between germline ends came to 11 bases. Germline CDR1 reads MNHEY; CDR2 reads SVGAGI. CDR3 coding DNA: TGTGCCAGCTCGCAGGGGTACAATCAGCCCCAGCATTTT. As protein: CASSQGYNQPQHF.

The rearrangement links TRBV5-1 to TRBJ2-7; 11 nucleotides match TRBD2. Germline V CDR1 and CDR2: SGHRS, YFSETQ. There are 19 residues in the CDR3. The junction had 15 bases not matched to a gene; V was cut back by 2 bases and J by 2 bases. CDR3 nucleotide sequence: TGCGCCAGCAGCTTCGGCCGTTGGGGACTAGCGGAGGAAACCTACGAGCAGTACTTC. It yields the protein CASSFGRWGLAEETYEQYF.

V usage is TRBV30 and J usage is TRBJ1-3; 8 bases are shared with TRBD1. Unmatched junction bases numbered 4, after V lost 3 bases and J lost 12 bases. CDR1 and CDR2 (germline): GTSNPN, SVGIG (reference sequence). There are 11 residues in the CDR3. The CDR3 loop reads CAWSGGQGIYF. The CDR3 DNA reads as TGTGCCTGGAGCGGAGGACAGGGCATATATTTT.

This clone was seen a few times. This chain uses TRBV29-1 with TRBJ1-1, with a weak D call TRBD1 (6 bases). Between the trimmed V and J ends, which lost 2 bases and 9 bases, there was a span of 7 bases. Germline CDR1 SQVTM, CDR2 ANQGSEA. The CDR3 contains 10 residues. The CDR3 DNA reads TGCAGCGTTGAACAGGGGCAAGCTTTCTTT. Protein sequence: CSVEQGQAFF.

The chain carries TRBV4-1 and TRBJ2-3; 7 bases map to TRBD1. The V gene's germline CDR1 is MGHRA and CDR2 YSYEKL. The trim removed 4 bases at V and 4 bases at J, leaving 14 bases unmatched. This CDR3 is built from 17 residues. Here the CDR3 reads CASSPGTARIGSDTQYF. DNA for the CDR3: TGCGCCAGCAGCCCTGGGACAGCGAGAATAGGATCAGATACGCAGTATTTT.